This TCR beta chain stems from a study of cytomegalovirus exposure and HLA in healthy donors. Regarding the study as a whole: When analyzed later, a missense DCLRE1C variant was found to be linked to TCR beta V- and J-gene trimming.

PCR used 60 Vbeta primers and 13 Jbeta primers. The data were produced by immunoSEQ multiplex PCR, yet TCRdb's version contains in-frame clones alone and is incomplete. Among about 160,000 clones listed, 70% to 80% were seen once. Note on this clone: What it binds is unknown.

The material sequenced was PBMCs. The origin of this receptor is a middle-aged man in good health and CMV-seronegative.

The CDR3 DNA follows: TGTGCCAGCAGTGCCCGACTAGCGGGAGGGCCAAACTACAATGAGCAGTTCTTC. Residues: CASSARLAGGPNYNEQFF. The chain uses TRBV6-1 and TRBJ2-1, with 14 bases matching TRBD2. J lost 3 bases, V lost 4 bases, and 8 bases had no gene match. CDR1 MNHNS and CDR2 SASEGT come from the germline V gene. This CDR3 has 18 amino acids.